The 4 T cell receptor beta chains listed next were all sequenced from one sample in a study of human T cells and chemical hapten exposure. A single record per CDR3 protein comes from TCRdb applying MiXCR to the RACE reads. The repertoire has some 350,000 distinct CDR3 sequences, around 6% of them found once; the top ten carry about 5%. Specified time point: patch test 2, 6 weeks after DPC sensitization. The treatment is: therapeutic diphenylcyclopropenone sensitization with weekly scalp DPC. Sample: whole blood, taken in connection with sensitization to the hapten diphenylcyclopropenone (DPC). These receptors were collected from a young woman with alopecia areata. Some clones in this sample may be carry-over from other donors' samples.

This clonotype was observed a handful of times. The V gene is TRBV6-1, the J gene TRBJ2-7; 9 nucleotides agree with TRBD2. With 1 base clipped from V and 3 bases from J, the junction kept 4 bases outside the gene matches. This CDR3 has 15 residues. Per germline, CDR1 MNHNS and CDR2 SASEGT. CDR3 sequence reads: CASSEEGSGGYEQYF. CDR3 nucleotide sequence: TGTGCCAGCAGTGAAGAGGGTAGCGGGGGCTACGAGCAGTACTTC.

This clonotype was detected only once. The genes are TRBV5-1 and TRBJ2-5; 8 bases match TRBD2. This CDR3 region has 15 residues. The junction had 7 bases not matched to a gene; V was cut back by 3 bases and J by 3 bases. Germline V gene sequence: CDR1 SGHRS, CDR2 YFSETQ. The DNA of the CDR3 is TGCGCCAGCAGCTCCACAGCGGGGGCTAAAGAGACCCAGTACTTC. As protein: CASSSTAGAKETQYF.

This clonotype showed up many times. The chain is built from TRBV6-2 or TRBV6-3 and TRBJ1-1; no clear D gene. Germline V gives CDR1 MNHEY, CDR2 SVGEGT. Trimming took 11 bases from V and 1 from J, leaving 11 bases between them. The CDR3 consists of 12 residues. The chain's CDR3 is CAFRLKNTEAFF. In DNA form, the CDR3 reads TGTGCCTTCAGACTGAAGAACACTGAAGCTTTCTTT.

This clonotype was observed a few times. J is TRBJ2-1 and V is TRBV6-5; 8 bases align to TRBD2. The V and J ends lost 2 bases and 6 bases, in that order; junction bases with no gene match: 9. The CDR3 contains 16 residues. Germline CDR1 and CDR2: MNHEY and SVGAGI. CDR3 in DNA: TGTGCCAGCAGTTACCCGACAGCGGGGGCCCTCAATGAGCAGTTCTTC. Protein sequence: CASSYPTAGALNEQFF.